Given below is one T cell receptor beta chain in context. The antigen remains undetermined. The sample holds other DNA sequences that translate to the same CDR3. Sequenced by immunoSEQ multiplex PCR; TCRdb stores in-frame clones only, minus some. The sample yields 150,000 to 200,000 clones, roughly 77% seen once. These data are taken from a study of cytomegalovirus exposure and HLA in healthy donors. Trimming shortened V by 2 bases and J by 6 bases, and 11 bases separated the two germline ends. The CDR3 extends over 14 amino acids. Germline V gene data show CDR1 as MNHEY and CDR2 as SVGAGI. Overall study findings and caveats: One later analysis, an examination of the 90 to 150 validation repertoires, found that first-cohort TCR clusters tended to co-occur in them.

The source of this sequence is a woman under 40 in good health and CMV-seronegative. The J gene is TRBJ1-5, the V gene TRBV6-5, with D maybe TRBD1 (6 bases). Sequencing input: PBMCs. The CDR3: CASSYGGAGQPQHF. Written as DNA, the CDR3 is TGTGCCAGCAGTTACGGGGGCGCGGGTCAGCCCCAGCATTTT.